This record covers a single T cell receptor beta chain. Antigen specificity is unknown. Germline V gene lookup returns CDR1 MDHEN and CDR2 SYDVKM. The CDR3 contains 21 residues. The V and J ends lost 5 bases and 5 bases, in that order; junction bases with no gene match: 26. Clones were sequenced by immunoSEQ multiplex PCR, and TCRdb holds only the in-frame ones, with some missing. There are around 50,000 clones in the sample; 70% to 90% occur only once, and about 5% lies in the top ten. This sample is part of a study of T cells in localized non-small cell lung cancer. Study conclusions and caveats: Appearance in adjacent lung was seen for a median around 55 of the top 100 tumor clones. Maximal T cell clonality occurred in uninvolved adjacent lung, with tumor ranking below it. Investigators sequenced only a single tumor region, leaving heterogeneity possible. Longer survival (overall) was linked to higher T cell density in blood.

The receptor's source is a woman aged 40-69 years with stage I lung adenocarcinoma. The material sequenced was peripheral blood, taken before any cancer treatment. This chain joins TRBV28 and TRBJ2-7, with 11 bases that match TRBD2. The CDR3 loop reads CASSPTWGLAGGTETYDEQYF. The CDR3, as DNA: TGTGCCAGCAGTCCCACTTGGGGGCTAGCGGGGGGCACGGAAACTTATGACGAGCAGTACTTC.